This TCR beta chain stems from a study of neoadjuvant anti-PD-1 for oral cavity cancer. Survey sequencing of tumors mostly used roughly 5 ug DNA, two replicates. Sequenced by immunoSEQ multiplex PCR; TCRdb stores in-frame clones only, minus some. The table records roughly 25,000 clones, 27% of them present only once. Specified time point: after neoadjuvant nivolumab, at surgical resection. The receptor comes from a person between 40 and 79 years old with oral cavity squamous cell carcinoma. Sequenced here: tumor tissue, sampled after nivolumab (anti-PD-1) treatment.

CDR3 bases: TGTGCCAGCAGTTCCCCTTTGACAGGGAACTATGGCTACACCTTC. It translates to CASSSPLTGNYGYTF. The chain uses TRBV6-5 and TRBJ1-2; 7 bases map to TRBD1. With V trimmed by 4 bases and J by 2 bases, 7 bases remained unmatched. Germline V gene lookup returns CDR1 MNHEY and CDR2 SVGAGI. The CDR3 totals 15 residues.